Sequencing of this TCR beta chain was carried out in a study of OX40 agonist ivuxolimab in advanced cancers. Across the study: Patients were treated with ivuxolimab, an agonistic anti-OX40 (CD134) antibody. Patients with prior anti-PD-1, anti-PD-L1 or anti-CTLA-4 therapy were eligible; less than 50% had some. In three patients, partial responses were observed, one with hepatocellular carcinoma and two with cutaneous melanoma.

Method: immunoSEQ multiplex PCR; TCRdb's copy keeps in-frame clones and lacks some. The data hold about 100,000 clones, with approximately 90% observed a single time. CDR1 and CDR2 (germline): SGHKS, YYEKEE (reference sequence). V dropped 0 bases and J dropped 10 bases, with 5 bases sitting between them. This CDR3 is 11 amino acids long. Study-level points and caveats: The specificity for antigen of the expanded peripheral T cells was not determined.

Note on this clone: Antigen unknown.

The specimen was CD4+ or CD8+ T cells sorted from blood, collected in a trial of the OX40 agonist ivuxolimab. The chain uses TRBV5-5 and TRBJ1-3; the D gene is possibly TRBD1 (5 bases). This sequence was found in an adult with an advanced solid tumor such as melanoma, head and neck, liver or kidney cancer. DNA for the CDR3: TGTGCCAGCAGCTTGGAGGGGACCATATATTTT. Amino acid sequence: CASSLEGTIYF.